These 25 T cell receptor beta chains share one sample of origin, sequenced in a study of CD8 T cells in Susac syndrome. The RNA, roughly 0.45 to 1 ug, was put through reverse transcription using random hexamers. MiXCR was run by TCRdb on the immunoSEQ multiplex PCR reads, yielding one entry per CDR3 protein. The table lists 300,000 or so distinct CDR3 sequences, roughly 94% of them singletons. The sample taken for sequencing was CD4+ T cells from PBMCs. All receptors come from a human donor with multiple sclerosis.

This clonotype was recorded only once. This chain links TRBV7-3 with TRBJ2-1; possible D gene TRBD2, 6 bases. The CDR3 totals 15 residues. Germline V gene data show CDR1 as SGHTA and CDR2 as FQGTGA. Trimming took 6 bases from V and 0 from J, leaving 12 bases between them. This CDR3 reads CASSIGGGSYNEQFF. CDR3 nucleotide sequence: TGTGCCAGCAGTATCGGGGGAGGCTCCTACAATGAGCAGTTCTTC.

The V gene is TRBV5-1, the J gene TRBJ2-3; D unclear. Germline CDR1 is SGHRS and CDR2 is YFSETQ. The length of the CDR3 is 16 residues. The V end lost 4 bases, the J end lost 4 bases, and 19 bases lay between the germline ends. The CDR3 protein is CASSNTPGLLADTQYF. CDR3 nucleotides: TGCGCCAGCAGCAACACCCCGGGCCTCCTGGCAGATACGCAGTATTTT.

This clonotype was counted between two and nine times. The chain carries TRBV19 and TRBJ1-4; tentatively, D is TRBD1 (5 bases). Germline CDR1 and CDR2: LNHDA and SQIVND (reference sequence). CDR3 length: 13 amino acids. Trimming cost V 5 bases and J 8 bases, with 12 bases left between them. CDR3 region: CASSGQGGEKLFF. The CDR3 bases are TGTGCCAGTAGTGGCCAGGGTGGGGAAAAACTGTTTTTT.

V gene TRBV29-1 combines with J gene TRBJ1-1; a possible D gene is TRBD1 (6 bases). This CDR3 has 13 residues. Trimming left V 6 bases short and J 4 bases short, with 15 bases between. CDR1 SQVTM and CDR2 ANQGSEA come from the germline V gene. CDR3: CSVTTGGGTEAFF. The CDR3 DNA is TGCAGCGTAACCACGGGAGGGGGCACTGAAGCTTTCTTT. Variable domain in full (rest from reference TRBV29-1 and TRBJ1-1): SAVISQKPSRDICQRGTSLTIQCQVDSQVTMMFWYRQQPGQSLTLIATANQGSEATYESGFVIDKFPISRPNLTFSTLTVSNMSPEDSSIYLCSVTTGGGTEAFFGQGTRLTVV.

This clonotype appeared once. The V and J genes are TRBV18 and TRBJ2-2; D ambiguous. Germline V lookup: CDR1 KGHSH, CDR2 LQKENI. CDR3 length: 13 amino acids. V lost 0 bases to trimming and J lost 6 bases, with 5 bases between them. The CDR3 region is CASSPPNSGELFF. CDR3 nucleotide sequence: TGTGCCAGCTCACCACCTAATTCCGGGGAGCTGTTTTTT.

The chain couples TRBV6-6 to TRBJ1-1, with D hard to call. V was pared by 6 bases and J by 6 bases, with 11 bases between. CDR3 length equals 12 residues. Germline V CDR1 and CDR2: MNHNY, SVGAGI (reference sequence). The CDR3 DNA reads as TGTGCCAGCAGAGATCAGGAGCCTGAAGCTTTCTTT. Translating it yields CASRDQEPEAFF.

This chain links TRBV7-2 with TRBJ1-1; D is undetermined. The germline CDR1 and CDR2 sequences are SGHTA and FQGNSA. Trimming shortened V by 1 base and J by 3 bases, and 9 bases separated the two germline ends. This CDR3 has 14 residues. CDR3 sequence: CASSLGGGDTEAFF. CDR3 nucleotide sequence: TGTGCCAGCAGCTTAGGCGGTGGGGACACTGAAGCTTTCTTT.

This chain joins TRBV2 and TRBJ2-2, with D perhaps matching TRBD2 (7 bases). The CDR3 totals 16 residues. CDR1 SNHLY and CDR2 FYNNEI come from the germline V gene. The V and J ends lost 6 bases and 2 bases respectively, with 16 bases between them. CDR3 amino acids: CASSPEGGANTGELFF. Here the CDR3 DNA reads TGTGCCAGCAGCCCAGAGGGGGGGGCCAACACCGGGGAGCTGTTTTTT. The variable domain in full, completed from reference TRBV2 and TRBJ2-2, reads EPEVTQTPSHQVTQMGQEVILRCVPISNHLYFYWYRQILGQKVEFLVSFYNNEISEKSEIFDDQFSVERPDGSNFTLKIRSTKLEDSAMYFCASSPEGGANTGELFFGEGSRLTVL.

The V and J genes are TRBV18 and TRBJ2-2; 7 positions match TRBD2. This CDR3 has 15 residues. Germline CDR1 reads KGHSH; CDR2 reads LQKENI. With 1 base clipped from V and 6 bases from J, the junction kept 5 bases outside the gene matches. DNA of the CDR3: TGTGCCAGCTCACCACTAAACCGGGGGGCCGGGGAGCTGTTTTTT. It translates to CASSPLNRGAGELFF.

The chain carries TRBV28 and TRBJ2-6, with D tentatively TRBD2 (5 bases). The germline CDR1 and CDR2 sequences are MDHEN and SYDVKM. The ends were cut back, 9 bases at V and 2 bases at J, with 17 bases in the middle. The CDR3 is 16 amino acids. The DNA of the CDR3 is TGTGCCAGTCATATGTCGGGGTATACTGGGGCCAACGTCCTGACTTTC. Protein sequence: CASHMSGYTGANVLTF.

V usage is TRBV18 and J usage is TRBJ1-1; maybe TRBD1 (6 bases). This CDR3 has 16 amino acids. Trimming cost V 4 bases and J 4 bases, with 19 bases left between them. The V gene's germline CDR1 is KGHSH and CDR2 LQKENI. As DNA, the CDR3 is TGTGCCAGCTCACTGCGCATCAGGGAGGGGGTCACTGAAGCTTTCTTT. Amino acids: CASSLRIREGVTEAFF.

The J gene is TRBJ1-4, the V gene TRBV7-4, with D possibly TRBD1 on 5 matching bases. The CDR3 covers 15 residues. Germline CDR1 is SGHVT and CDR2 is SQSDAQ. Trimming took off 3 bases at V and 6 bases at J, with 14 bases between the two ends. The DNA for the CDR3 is TGTGCCAGCAGCTTTTCGGAGGGGAAAGATGAAAAACTGTTTTTT. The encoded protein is CASSFSEGKDEKLFF.

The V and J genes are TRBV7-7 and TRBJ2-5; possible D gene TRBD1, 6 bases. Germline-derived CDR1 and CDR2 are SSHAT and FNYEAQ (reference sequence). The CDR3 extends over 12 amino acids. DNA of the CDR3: TGTGCTATCGAGCGCCTAGGGGGGACCCAGTACTTC. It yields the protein CAIERLGGTQYF.

CDR3 sequence reads: CASSSLADLSYNEQFF. As DNA, the CDR3 is TGTGCCAGCAGCTCTCTAGCGGACCTCTCCTACAATGAGCAGTTCTTC. The V call is TRBV7-2, the J call TRBJ2-1, with TRBD2 matching 7 bases. There are 16 residues in the CDR3. The germline V gene has CDR1 SGHTA and CDR2 FQGNSA. Trimming took 4 bases from V and 0 from J; bases not matched to a gene: 6.

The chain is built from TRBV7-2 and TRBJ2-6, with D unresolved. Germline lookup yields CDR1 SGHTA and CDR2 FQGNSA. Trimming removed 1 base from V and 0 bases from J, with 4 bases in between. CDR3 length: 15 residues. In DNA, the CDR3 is TGTGCCAGCAGCTTAGACTACTCTGGGGCCAACGTCCTGACTTTC. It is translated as CASSLDYSGANVLTF.

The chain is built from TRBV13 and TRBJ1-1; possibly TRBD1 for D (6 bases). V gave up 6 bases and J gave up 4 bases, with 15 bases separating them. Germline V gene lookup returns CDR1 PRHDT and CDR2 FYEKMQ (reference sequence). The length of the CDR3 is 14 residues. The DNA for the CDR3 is TGTGCCAGCAGGTACAGGGCAACGGTCACTGAAGCTTTCTTT. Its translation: CASRYRATVTEAFF.

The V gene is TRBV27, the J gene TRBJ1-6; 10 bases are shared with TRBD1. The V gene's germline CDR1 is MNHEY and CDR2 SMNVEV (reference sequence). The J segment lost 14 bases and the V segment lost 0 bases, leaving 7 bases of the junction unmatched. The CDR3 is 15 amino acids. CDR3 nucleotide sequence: TGTGCCAGCAGTTTATCGCCGGGACAGGGGTTCACCCTCCACTTT. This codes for CASSLSPGQGFTLHF.

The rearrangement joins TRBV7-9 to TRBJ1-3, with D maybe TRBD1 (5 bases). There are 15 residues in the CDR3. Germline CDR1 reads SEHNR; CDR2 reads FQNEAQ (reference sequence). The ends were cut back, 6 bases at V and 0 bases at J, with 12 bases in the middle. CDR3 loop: CASSPRGYSGNTIYF. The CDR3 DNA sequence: TGTGCCAGCAGTCCACGGGGGTACTCTGGAAACACCATATATTTT.

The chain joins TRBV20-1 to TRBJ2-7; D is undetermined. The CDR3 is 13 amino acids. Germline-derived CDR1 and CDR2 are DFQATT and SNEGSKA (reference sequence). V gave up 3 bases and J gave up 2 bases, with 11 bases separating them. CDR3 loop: CSASSRAAYEQYF. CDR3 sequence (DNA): TGCAGTGCTAGCAGCCGGGCCGCCTACGAGCAGTACTTC.

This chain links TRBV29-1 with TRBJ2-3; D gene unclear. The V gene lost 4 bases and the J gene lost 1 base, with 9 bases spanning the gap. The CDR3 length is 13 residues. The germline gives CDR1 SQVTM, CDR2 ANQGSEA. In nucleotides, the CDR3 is TGCAGCGTTGGAATAGCCGGCACAGATACGCAGTATTTT. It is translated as CSVGIAGTDTQYF.

CDR3 DNA sequence: TGTGCCAGTACCGGACTAGCGGGGAACTACAATGAGCAGTTCTTC. Translation gives CASTGLAGNYNEQFF. This chain links TRBV19 with TRBJ2-1; TRBD2 aligns across 12 bases. CDR3 size: 15 residues. The germline V gene encodes CDR1 LNHDA and CDR2 SQIVND (reference sequence). V trimming: 7 bases; J trimming: 3 bases; junction bases outside the gene matches: 4. The variable domain in full, with the rest retrieved from reference TRBV19 and TRBJ2-1, is DGGITQSPKYLFRKEGQNVTLSCEQNLNHDAMYWYRQDPGQGLRLIYYSQIVNDFQKGDIAEGYSVSREKKESFPLTVTSAQKNPTAFYLCASTGLAGNYNEQFFGPGTRLTVL.

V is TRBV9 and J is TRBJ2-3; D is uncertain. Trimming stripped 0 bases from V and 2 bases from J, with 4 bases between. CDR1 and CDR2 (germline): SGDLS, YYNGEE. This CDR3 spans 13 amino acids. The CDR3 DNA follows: TGTGCCAGCAGCGTAGGGAACACAGATACGCAGTATTTT. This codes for CASSVGNTDTQYF. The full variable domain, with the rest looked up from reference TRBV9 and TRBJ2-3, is DSGVTQTPKHLITATGQRVTLRCSPRSGDLSVYWYQQSLDQGLQFLIQYYNGEERAKGNILERFSAQQFPDLHSELNLSSLELGDSALYFCASSVGNTDTQYFGPGTRLTVL.

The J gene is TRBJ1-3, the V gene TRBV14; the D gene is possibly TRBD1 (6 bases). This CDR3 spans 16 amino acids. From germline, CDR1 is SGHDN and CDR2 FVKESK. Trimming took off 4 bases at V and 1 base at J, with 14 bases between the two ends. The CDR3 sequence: CASSPQGGSSGNTIYF. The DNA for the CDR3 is TGTGCCAGCAGCCCACAGGGAGGGTCTTCTGGAAACACCATATATTTT.

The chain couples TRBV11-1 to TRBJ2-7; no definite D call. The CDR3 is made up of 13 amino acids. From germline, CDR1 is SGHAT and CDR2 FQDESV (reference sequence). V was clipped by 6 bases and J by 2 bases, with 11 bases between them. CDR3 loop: CASSGNRAYEQYF. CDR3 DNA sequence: TGTGCCAGCAGTGGCAACAGAGCCTACGAGCAGTACTTC.

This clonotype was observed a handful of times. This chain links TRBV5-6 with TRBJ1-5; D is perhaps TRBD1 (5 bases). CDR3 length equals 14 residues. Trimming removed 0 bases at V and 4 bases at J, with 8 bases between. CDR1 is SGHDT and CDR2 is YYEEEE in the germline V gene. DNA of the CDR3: TGTGCCAGCAGCTTGGGACAGTTTAATCAGCCCCAGCATTTT. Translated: CASSLGQFNQPQHF.